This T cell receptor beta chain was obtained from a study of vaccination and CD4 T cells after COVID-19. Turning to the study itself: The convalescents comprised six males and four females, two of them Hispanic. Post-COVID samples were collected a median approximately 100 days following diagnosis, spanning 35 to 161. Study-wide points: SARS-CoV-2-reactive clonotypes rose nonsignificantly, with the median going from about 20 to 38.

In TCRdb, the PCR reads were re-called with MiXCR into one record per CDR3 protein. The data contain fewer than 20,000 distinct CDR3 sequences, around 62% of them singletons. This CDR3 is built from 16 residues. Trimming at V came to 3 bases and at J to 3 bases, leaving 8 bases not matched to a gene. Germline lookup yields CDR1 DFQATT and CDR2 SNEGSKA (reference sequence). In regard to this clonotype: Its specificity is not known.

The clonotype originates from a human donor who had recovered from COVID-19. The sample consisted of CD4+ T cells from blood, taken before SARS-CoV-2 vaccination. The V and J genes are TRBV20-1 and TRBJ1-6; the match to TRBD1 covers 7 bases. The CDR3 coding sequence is TGCAGTGCTAGGAGGGCAGGGGGTGTCTATAATTCACCCCTCCACTTT. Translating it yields CSARRAGGVYNSPLHF.